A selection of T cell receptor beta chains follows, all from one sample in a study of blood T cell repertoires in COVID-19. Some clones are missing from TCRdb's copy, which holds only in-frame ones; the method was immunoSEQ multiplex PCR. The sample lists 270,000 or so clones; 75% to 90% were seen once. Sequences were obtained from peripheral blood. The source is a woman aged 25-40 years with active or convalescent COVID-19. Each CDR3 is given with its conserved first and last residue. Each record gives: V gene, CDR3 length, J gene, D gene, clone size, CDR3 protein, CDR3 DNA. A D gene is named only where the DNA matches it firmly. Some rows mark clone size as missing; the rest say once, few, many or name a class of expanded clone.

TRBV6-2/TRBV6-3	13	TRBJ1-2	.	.	CASSTPLNYGYTF	TGTGCCAGCAGTACACCCCTGAACTATGGCTACACCTTC
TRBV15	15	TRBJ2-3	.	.	CATSREGVSTDTQYF	TGTGCCACCAGCAGAGAGGGAGTCTCCACAGATACGCAGTATTTT
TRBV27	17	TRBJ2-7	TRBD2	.	CASSLFSGGPSSYEQYF	TGTGCCAGCAGTTTGTTTAGCGGGGGCCCCTCCTCCTACGAGCAGTACTTC
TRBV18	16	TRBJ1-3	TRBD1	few	CASSLTGGASGNTIYF	TGTGCCAGCTCACTGACAGGGGGAGCATCTGGAAACACCATATATTTT
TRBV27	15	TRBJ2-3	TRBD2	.	CASSVGTRGGDTQYF	TGTGCCAGCAGCGTCGGGACTAGGGGGGGAGATACGCAGTATTTT
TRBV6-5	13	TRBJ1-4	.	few	CASSFRDNEKLFF	TGTGCCAGCAGCTTCAGGGATAATGAAAAACTGTTTTTT
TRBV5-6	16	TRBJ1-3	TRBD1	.	CASSLRTGPSGNTIYF	TGTGCCAGCAGCTTGAGGACAGGTCCCTCTGGAAACACCATATATTTT
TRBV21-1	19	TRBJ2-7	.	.	CASSPSGQGTLQPPYEQYF	TGTGCCAGCAGCCCCTCAGGACAGGGGACTCTCCAGCCACCTTACGAGCAGTACTTC
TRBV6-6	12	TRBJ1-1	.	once	CASRLGGTEAFF	TGTGCCAGCAGGCTAGGGGGCACTGAAGCTTTCTTT
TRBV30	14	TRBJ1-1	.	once	CAWIPGRRFTEAFF	TGTGCCTGGATCCCTGGCCGGAGGTTCACTGAAGCTTTCTTT
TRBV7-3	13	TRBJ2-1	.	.	CASSPRGYNEQFF	TGTGCCAGCAGCCCCCGAGGCTACAATGAGCAGTTCTTC
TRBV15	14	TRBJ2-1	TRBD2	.	CATSKGLASNEQFF	TGTGCCACCAGCAAGGGACTAGCGAGCAATGAGCAGTTCTTC
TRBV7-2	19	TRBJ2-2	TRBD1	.	CASSLRPIRQGAFSGELFF	TGTGCCAGCAGCTTACGACCCATCCGGCAGGGGGCTTTTTCTGGGGAGCTGTTTTTT
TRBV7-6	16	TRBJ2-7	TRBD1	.	CASSLMGQGASSEQYF	TGTGCCAGCAGCTTAATGGGACAGGGGGCTTCCTCCGAGCAGTACTTC
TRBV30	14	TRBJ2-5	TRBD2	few	CAWRRGGTGETQYF	TGTGCCTGGAGACGGGGGGGAACGGGGGAGACCCAGTACTTC
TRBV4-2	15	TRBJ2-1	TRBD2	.	CASSQDRGLANEQFF	TGTGCCAGCAGCCAAGATAGGGGACTAGCGAATGAGCAGTTCTTC
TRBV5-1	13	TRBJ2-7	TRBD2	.	CASSFGTSGEQYF	TGCGCCAGCAGCTTTGGGACTAGCGGAGAGCAGTACTTC
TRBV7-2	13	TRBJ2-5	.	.	CASSSRRGETQYF	TGTGCCAGCAGCTCTAGGAGAGGTGAGACCCAGTACTTC
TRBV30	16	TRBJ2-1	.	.	CAWSALGGRTYSEQFF	TGTGCCTGGAGTGCCCTCGGTGGCAGAACTTACAGTGAGCAGTTCTTC
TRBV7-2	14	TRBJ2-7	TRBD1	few	CASSPRDRLVEQYF	TGTGCCAGCAGTCCCCGGGACAGGCTCGTCGAGCAGTACTTC
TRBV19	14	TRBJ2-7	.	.	CASSTGREPYEQYF	TGTGCCAGTAGTACCGGTCGGGAGCCCTACGAGCAGTACTTC
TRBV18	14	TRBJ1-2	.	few	CASSPGALSYGYTF	TGTGCCAGCTCACCGGGGGCACTGAGCTATGGCTACACCTTC
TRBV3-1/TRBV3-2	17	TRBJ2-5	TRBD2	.	CASSPPERRGGQETQYF	TGTGCCAGCAGCCCCCCCGAGCGGCGGGGGGGCCAAGAGACCCAGTACTTC
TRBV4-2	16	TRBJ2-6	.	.	CASSQDPQTGANVLTF	TGTGCCAGCAGCCAAGATCCGCAGACTGGGGCCAACGTCCTGACTTTC
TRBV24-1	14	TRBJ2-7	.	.	CATSDPRTAYEQYF	TGTGCCACCAGTGATCCGAGGACAGCCTACGAGCAGTACTTC
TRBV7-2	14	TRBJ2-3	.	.	CASKAGSSTDTQYF	TGTGCCAGCAAGGCGGGATCTAGCACAGATACGCAGTATTTT
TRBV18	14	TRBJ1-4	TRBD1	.	CASSPGQGHEKLFF	TGTGCCAGCTCACCGGGACAGGGGCATGAAAAACTGTTTTTT
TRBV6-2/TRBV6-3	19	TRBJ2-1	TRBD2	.	CASSSPRGGNRGALNEQFF	TGTGCCAGCAGTTCACCCCGGGGGGGGAACCGCGGGGCCCTCAATGAGCAGTTCTTC
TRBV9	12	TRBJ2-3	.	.	CASSRVTDTQYF	TGTGCCAGCAGCCGGGTCACAGATACGCAGTATTTT
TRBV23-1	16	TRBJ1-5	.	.	CASSQSGREIDQPQHF	TGCGCCAGCAGTCAATCGGGCAGGGAAATCGATCAGCCCCAGCATTTT
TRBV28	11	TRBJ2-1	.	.	CASSRAGEQFF	TGTGCCAGCAGTCGGGCGGGGGAGCAGTTCTTC
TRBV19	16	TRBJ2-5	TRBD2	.	CASSKRLAEDQETQYF	TGTGCCAGTAGTAAACGACTAGCAGAAGATCAAGAGACCCAGTACTTC
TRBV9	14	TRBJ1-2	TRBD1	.	CASSATGYEDGYTF	TGTGCCAGCAGCGCGACAGGGTACGAGGATGGCTACACCTTC
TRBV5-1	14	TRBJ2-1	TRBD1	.	CASSSGTVINEQFF	TGCGCCAGCAGTTCCGGGACAGTTATCAATGAGCAGTTCTTC
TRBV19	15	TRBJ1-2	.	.	CASRPSWPRGYGYTF	TGTGCCAGTAGACCCTCGTGGCCTCGGGGATATGGCTACACCTTC
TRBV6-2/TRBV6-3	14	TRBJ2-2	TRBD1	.	CASSTQGDTGELFF	TGTGCCAGCAGTACCCAGGGGGACACCGGGGAGCTGTTTTTT
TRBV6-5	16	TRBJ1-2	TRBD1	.	CASSYPATGAVRGYTF	TGTGCCAGCAGTTACCCTGCGACAGGGGCGGTACGGGGCTACACCTTC
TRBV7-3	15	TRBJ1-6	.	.	CASSLKTGPNSPLHF	TGTGCCAGCAGCTTAAAGACAGGCCCAAATTCACCCCTCCACTTT
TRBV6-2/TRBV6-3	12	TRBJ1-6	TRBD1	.	CASSRQGSPLHF	TGTGCCAGCAGCCGACAGGGAAGTCCCCTCCACTTT
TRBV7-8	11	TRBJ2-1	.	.	CASSPSNEQFF	TGTGCCAGCAGCCCATCAAATGAGCAGTTCTTC